The clone carrying this T cell receptor beta chain was seen more than once but under ten times. The sample belongs to a study of blood T cell repertoires in COVID-19. Study context: The United States, Italy and Spain were the sources of the acute and convalescent COVID-19 samples. PBMCs, B-cell-depleted T cells, or T cells were the source of the cDNA or gDNA that made up the material.

Source study methods: Cell counts per sample came from amplifying reference gene primers. Clones were sequenced by immunoSEQ multiplex PCR, and TCRdb holds only the in-frame ones, with some missing. The V and J calls and clone size were taken over from that table, and D and trimming were inferred from the DNA. The sample lists around 250,000 clones; about four fifths were seen once. Germline CDR1 SNHLY, CDR2 FYNNEI. The CDR3 totals 13 residues. V dropped 8 bases and J dropped 4 bases, with 15 bases sitting between them. This TCR was sampled from a woman in her 40s who had recovered from COVID-19. The sample consisted of peripheral blood. The chain joins TRBV2 to TRBJ2-7, with D maybe TRBD2 (5 bases). The CDR3 spells CASRLLREYEQYF. The CDR3 DNA reads TGTGCCAGCCGCCTATTAAGGGAGTACGAGCAGTACTTC.